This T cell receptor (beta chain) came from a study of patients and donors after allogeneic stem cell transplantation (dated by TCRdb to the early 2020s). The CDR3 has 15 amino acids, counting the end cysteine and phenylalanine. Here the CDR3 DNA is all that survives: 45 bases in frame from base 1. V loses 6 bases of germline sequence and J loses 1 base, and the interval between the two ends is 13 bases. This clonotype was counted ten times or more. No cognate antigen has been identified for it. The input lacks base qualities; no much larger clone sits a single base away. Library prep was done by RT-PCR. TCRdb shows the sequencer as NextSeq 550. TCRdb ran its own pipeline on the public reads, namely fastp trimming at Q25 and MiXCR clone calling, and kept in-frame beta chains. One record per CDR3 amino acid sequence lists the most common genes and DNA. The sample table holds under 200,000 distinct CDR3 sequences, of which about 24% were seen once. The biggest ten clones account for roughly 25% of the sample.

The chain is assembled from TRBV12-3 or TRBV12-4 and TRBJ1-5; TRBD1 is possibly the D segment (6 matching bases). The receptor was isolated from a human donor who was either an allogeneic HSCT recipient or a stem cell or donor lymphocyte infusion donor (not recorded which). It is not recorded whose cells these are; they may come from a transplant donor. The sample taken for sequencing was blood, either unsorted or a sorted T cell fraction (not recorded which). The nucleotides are TGTGCCAGCAGCTACGGACAGAACAGCAATCAGCCCCAGCATTTT. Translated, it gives CASSYGQNSNQPQHF.